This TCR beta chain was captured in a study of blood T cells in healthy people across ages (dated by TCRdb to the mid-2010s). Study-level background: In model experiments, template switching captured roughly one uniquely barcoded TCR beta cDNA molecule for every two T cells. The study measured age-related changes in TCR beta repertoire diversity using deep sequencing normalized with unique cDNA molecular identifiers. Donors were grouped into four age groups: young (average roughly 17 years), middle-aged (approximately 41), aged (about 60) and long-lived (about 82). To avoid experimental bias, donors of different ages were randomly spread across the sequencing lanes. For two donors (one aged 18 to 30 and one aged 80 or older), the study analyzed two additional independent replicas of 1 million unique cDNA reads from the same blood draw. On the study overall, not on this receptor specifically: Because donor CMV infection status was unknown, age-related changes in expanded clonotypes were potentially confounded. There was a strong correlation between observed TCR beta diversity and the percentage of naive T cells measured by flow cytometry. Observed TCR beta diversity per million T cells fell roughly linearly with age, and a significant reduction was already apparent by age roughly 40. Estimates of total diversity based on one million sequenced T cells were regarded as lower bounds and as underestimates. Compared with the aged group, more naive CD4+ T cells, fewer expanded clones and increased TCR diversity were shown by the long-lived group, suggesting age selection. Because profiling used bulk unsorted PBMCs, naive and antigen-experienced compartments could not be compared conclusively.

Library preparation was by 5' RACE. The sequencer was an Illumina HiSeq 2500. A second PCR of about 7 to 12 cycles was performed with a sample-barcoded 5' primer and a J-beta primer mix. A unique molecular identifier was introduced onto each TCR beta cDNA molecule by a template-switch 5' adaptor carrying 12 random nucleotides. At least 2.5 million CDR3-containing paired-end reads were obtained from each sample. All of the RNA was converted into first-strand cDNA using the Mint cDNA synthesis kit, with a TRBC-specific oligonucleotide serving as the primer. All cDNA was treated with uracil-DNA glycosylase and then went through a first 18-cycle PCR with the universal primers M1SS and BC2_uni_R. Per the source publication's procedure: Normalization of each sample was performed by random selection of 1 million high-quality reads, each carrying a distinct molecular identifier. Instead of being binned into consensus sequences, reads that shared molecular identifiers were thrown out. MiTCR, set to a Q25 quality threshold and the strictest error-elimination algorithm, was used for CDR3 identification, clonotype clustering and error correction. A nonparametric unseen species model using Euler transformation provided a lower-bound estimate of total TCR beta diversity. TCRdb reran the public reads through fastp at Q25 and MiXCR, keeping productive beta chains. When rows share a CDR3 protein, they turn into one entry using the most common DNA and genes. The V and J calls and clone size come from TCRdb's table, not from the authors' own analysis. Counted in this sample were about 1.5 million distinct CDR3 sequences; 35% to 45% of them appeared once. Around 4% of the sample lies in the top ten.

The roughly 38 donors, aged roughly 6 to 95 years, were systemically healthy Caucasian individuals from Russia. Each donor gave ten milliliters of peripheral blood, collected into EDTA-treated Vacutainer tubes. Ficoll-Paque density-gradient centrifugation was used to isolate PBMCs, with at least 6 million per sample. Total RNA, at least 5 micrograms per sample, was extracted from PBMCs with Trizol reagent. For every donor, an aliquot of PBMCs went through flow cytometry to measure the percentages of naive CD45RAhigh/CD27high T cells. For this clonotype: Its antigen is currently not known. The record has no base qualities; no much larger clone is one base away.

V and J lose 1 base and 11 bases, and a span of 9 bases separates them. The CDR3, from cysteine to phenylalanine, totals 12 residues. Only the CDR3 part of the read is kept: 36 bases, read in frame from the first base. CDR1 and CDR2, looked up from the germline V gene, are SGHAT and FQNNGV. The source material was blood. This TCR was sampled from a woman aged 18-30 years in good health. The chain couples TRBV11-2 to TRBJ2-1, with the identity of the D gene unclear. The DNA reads TGTGCCAGCAGCTTAGTTGAAGACCAGCAGTTCTTC. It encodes CASSLVEDQQFF.